The source of this T cell receptor beta chain is a study of CD8 T cells in ankylosing spondylitis. Overall study results and limits: It appeared that ankylosing spondylitis blood was characterized by a TCR beta motif of fewer than ten highly homologous variants.

TCRdb called the 5' RACE reads again in MiXCR, with one record for every CDR3 protein. The sample shows 200,000 or so distinct CDR3 sequences, about 20% of them seen only once. This clonotype showed up many times. Its antigen is unidentified. CDR1 is SGHTA and CDR2 is FQGTGA in the germline V gene. This CDR3 contains 15 residues. With 2 bases removed from V and 5 bases from J, the gap between germline ends came to 13 bases. V is TRBV7-3 and J is TRBJ2-1; a weak D match, TRBD1 (6 bases). This TCR derives from a male donor aged 5-29 years with ankylosing spondylitis or in good health (not recorded which). Sequencing was performed on blood, either unsorted or a sorted T cell fraction (not recorded which). The CDR3 region is CASSLQGPRDNEQFF. CDR3 in DNA: TGTGCCAGCAGCTTACAGGGGCCCAGAGACAATGAGCAGTTCTTC.